The rows below give T cell receptor beta chains drawn from one sample of a study of blood T cell repertoires in COVID-19. Sequenced by immunoSEQ multiplex PCR; TCRdb stores in-frame clones only, minus some. The sample carries about 16,000 clones, about 89% recorded once. The sequenced sample consisted of peripheral blood. The receptors stem from a woman older than 75 with COVID-19, enrolled during active disease. The CDR3 runs from the conserved cysteine through the conserved F or W. Each record gives: CDR3 length, D gene, clone size, J gene, V gene, CDR3 protein, CDR3 DNA. A D gene is named only where the DNA matches it firmly. Not every row has a clone size; where given, it reads once, few, many or a size class.

CDR3 length: 14
D gene: -
clone size: -
J gene: TRBJ2-3
V gene: TRBV6-5
CDR3 protein: CASTKPGGTDTQYF
CDR3 DNA: TGTGCCAGCACCAAACCCGGGGGCACAGATACGCAGTATTTT

CDR3 length: 11
D gene: -
clone size: -
J gene: TRBJ2-2
V gene: TRBV11-3
CDR3 protein: CASSWRGELFF
CDR3 DNA: TGTGCCAGCAGCTGGCGGGGGGAGCTGTTTTTT

CDR3 length: 18
D gene: TRBD1
clone size: medium-sized
J gene: TRBJ2-2
V gene: TRBV9
CDR3 protein: CASSVNPRTGTDTGELFF
CDR3 DNA: TGTGCCAGCAGCGTAAACCCTCGGACAGGGACGGACACCGGGGAGCTGTTTTTT

CDR3 length: 11
D gene: -
clone size: -
J gene: TRBJ2-5
V gene: TRBV5-1
CDR3 protein: CASSFKETQYF
CDR3 DNA: TGCGCCAGCAGCTTCAAAGAGACCCAGTACTTC

CDR3 length: 15
D gene: TRBD2
clone size: once
J gene: TRBJ2-5
V gene: TRBV7-9
CDR3 protein: CASIRTSGRWETQYF
CDR3 DNA: TGTGCCAGCATCCGGACTAGCGGGAGATGGGAGACCCAGTACTTC

CDR3 length: 11
D gene: -
clone size: -
J gene: TRBJ1-1
V gene: TRBV20-1
CDR3 protein: CSAGGGAEAFF
CDR3 DNA: TGCAGTGCGGGCGGGGGTGCAGAAGCTTTCTTT

CDR3 length: 16
D gene: TRBD2
clone size: -
J gene: TRBJ2-3
V gene: TRBV6-4
CDR3 protein: CASSLGGTSGRDTQYF
CDR3 DNA: TGTGCCAGCAGCCTAGGAGGGACTAGCGGACGAGATACGCAGTATTTT

CDR3 length: 13
D gene: TRBD2
clone size: once
J gene: TRBJ2-1
V gene: TRBV7-2
CDR3 protein: CASSWLAGNEQFF
CDR3 DNA: TGTGCCAGCAGCTGGCTAGCGGGTAATGAGCAGTTCTTC

CDR3 length: 15
D gene: -
clone size: -
J gene: TRBJ1-4
V gene: TRBV6-5
CDR3 protein: CASSYRGTNNEKLFF
CDR3 DNA: TGTGCCAGCAGTTACAGGGGCACTAATAATGAAAAACTGTTTTTT

CDR3 length: 15
D gene: TRBD1
clone size: -
J gene: TRBJ1-1
V gene: TRBV7-2
CDR3 protein: CASSPPPGQGGEAFF
CDR3 DNA: TGTGCCAGCAGCCCACCCCCGGGACAGGGAGGTGAAGCTTTCTTT

CDR3 length: 14
D gene: TRBD2
clone size: -
J gene: TRBJ2-5
V gene: TRBV2
CDR3 protein: CASIRSGRQETQYF
CDR3 DNA: TGTGCCAGCATACGTAGCGGGAGACAAGAGACCCAGTACTTC

CDR3 length: 16
D gene: -
clone size: once
J gene: TRBJ1-4
V gene: TRBV28
CDR3 protein: CASSLSWPRSPEKLFF
CDR3 DNA: TGTGCCAGCAGTTTATCTTGGCCTCGTAGCCCGGAAAAACTGTTTTTT

CDR3 length: 15
D gene: TRBD2
clone size: once
J gene: TRBJ2-5
V gene: TRBV5-1
CDR3 protein: CASSLSGRYQETQYF
CDR3 DNA: TGCGCCAGCAGCTTAAGCGGGAGGTACCAAGAGACCCAGTACTTC

CDR3 length: 14
D gene: TRBD1
clone size: -
J gene: TRBJ1-2
V gene: TRBV28
CDR3 protein: CASSYRQGYYGYTF
CDR3 DNA: TGTGCCAGCAGTTACAGACAGGGTTACTATGGCTACACCTTC

CDR3 length: 15
D gene: TRBD2
clone size: -
J gene: TRBJ2-1
V gene: TRBV3-1/TRBV3-2
CDR3 protein: CASSLSGGAHNEQFF
CDR3 DNA: TGTGCCAGCAGCCTTAGCGGGGGGGCCCATAATGAGCAGTTCTTC

CDR3 length: 13
D gene: -
clone size: -
J gene: TRBJ2-2
V gene: TRBV5-4
CDR3 protein: CASSNRWLGELFF
CDR3 DNA: TGTGCCAGCAGCAACAGATGGCTCGGGGAGCTGTTTTTT

CDR3 length: 15
D gene: -
clone size: -
J gene: TRBJ2-3
V gene: TRBV4-2
CDR3 protein: CASREGVLITDTQYF
CDR3 DNA: TGTGCCAGCAGAGAGGGGGTCCTAATCACAGATACGCAGTATTTT